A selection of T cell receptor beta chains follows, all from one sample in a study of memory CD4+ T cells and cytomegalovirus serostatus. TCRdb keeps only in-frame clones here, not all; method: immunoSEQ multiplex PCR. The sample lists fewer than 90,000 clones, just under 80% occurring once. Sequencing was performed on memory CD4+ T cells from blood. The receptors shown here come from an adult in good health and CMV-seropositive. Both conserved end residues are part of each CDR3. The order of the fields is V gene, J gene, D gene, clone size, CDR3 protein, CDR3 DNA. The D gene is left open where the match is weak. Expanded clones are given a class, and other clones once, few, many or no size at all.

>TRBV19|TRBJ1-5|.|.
CASKEAGLVF
TGTGCCAGTAAAGAGGCAGGGCTGGTTTTT
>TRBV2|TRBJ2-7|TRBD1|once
CASSRQGDEQYF
TGTGCCAGCAGCCGACAGGGTGACGAGCAGTACTTC
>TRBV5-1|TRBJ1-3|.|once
CASSLDGQTGNTIYF
TGCGCCAGCAGCTTGGATGGGCAGACTGGAAACACCATATATTTT
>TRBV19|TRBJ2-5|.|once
CASSVSSRNSKETQYF
TGTGCCAGTTCCGTCTCGTCGAGAAACTCAAAAGAGACCCAGTACTTC
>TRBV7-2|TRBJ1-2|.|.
CASNLRGISEGYTF
TGTGCCAGCAACCTCCGAGGGATTTCGGAAGGCTACACCTTC
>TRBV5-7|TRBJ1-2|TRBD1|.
CASSSTTGTATF
TGTGCCAGCAGCTCCACCACCGGGACAGCCACCTTC
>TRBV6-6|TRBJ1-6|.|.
CATQWGPDNSPLHF
TGTGCCACACAGTGGGGTCCCGATAATTCACCCCTCCACTTT
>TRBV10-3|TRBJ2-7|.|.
CAISESSSNYEQYF
TGTGCCATCAGTGAGTCGTCTAGCAACTACGAGCAGTACTTC
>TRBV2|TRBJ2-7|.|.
CASSRQAAGYEQYF
TGTGCCAGCAGTCGACAGGCCGCTGGCTACGAGCAGTACTTC
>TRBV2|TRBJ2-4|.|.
CASSGAGKNIQYF
TGTGCCAGCAGTGGGGCAGGGAAAAACATTCAGTACTTC
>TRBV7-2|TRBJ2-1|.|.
CASSWNPGGDEQFF
TGTGCCAGCAGCTGGAATCCGGGGGGCGATGAGCAGTTCTTC
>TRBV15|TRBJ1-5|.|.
CATSINRDPNQPQHF
TGTGCCACCAGCATTAACAGGGACCCCAATCAGCCCCAGCATTTT
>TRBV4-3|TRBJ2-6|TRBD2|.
CASSQAGLAGSSGANVLTF
TGCGCCAGCAGCCAAGCCGGACTAGCGGGGAGCTCTGGGGCCAACGTCCTGACTTTC
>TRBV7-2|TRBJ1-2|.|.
CASSLGGFNYGYTF
TGTGCCAGCAGCTTAGGGGGCTTCAACTATGGCTACACCTTC
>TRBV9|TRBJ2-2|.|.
CASSVLGSRTGELFF
TGTGCCAGCAGCGTATTGGGGAGTCGTACCGGGGAGCTGTTTTTT
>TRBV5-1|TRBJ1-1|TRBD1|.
CASSPGTGNTEAFF
TGCGCCAGCAGCCCCGGGACAGGCAACACTGAAGCTTTCTTT
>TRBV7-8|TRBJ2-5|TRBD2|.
CASSVARAGRGETQYF
TGTGCCAGCAGCGTCGCCCGAGCGGGAAGGGGAGAGACCCAGTACTTC
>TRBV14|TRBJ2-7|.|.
CASSQDYSPGEQYF
TGTGCCAGCAGCCAAGATTACTCTCCTGGCGAGCAGTACTTC
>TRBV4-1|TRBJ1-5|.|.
CASSQVPGYSNQPQHF
TGCGCCAGCAGCCAAGTTCCAGGGTATAGCAATCAGCCCCAGCATTTT
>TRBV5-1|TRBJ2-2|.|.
CASKRGAGSNTGELFF
TGCGCCAGCAAAAGGGGGGCAGGGTCGAACACCGGGGAGCTGTTTTTT
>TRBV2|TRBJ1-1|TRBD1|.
CASRTLDRITEAFF
TGTGCCAGCAGAACACTGGACAGGATCACTGAAGCTTTCTTT
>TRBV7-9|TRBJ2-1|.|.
CASSGHNEQFF
TGTGCCAGCAGCGGACACAATGAGCAGTTCTTC
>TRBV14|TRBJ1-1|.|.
CASSQWGHWAEAFF
TGTGCCAGCAGCCAATGGGGACATTGGGCTGAAGCTTTCTTT
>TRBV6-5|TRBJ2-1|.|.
CASRNPGISSEQFF
TGTGCCAGCAGGAACCCAGGGATTAGTAGTGAGCAGTTCTTC
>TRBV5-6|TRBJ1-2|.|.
CASSLAAGGSRGYTF
TGTGCCAGCAGCTTGGCCGCAGGCGGGAGTCGTGGCTACACCTTC
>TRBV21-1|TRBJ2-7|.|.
CASSKKSRSQRSYEQYF
TGTGCCAGCAGCAAAAAGTCTCGATCACAGAGGAGCTACGAGCAGTACTTC
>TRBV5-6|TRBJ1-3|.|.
CASHPDSGNTIYF
TGTGCCAGTCACCCGGACTCTGGAAACACCATATATTTT
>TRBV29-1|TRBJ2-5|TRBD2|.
CSVGIAGSQETQYF
TGCAGCGTTGGAATAGCGGGGTCCCAAGAGACCCAGTACTTC
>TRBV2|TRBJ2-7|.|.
CASGAPRKYF
TGTGCCAGCGGGGCTCCGAGGAAGTACTTC
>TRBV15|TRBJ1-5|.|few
CATSRGDGNQPQHF
TGTGCCACCAGCAGAGGGGACGGCAATCAGCCCCAGCATTTT
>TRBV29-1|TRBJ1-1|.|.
CSVRGDVQEAFF
TGCAGCGTAAGAGGGGACGTCCAGGAGGCTTTCTTT
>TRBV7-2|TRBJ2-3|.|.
CASRMITDTQYF
TGTGCCAGCAGGATGATCACAGATACGCAGTATTTT
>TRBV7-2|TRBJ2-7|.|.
CASSKFALTYEQYF
TGTGCCAGCAGCAAGTTTGCCTTGACTTACGAGCAGTACTTC
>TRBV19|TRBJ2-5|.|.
CASSILAGETQYF
TGTGCCAGTAGTATTCTCGCCGGGGAGACCCAGTACTTC
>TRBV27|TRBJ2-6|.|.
CASSLGIYPGANVLTF
TGTGCCAGCAGTCTAGGGATTTACCCTGGGGCCAACGTCCTGACTTTC
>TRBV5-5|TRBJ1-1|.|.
CASSLVGTKITFF
TGTGCCAGCAGCTTGGTGGGGACAAAGATAACTTTCTTT
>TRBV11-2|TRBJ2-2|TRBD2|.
CASSLAGGANTGELFF
TGTGCCAGCAGCTTAGCCGGGGGGGCTAACACCGGGGAGCTGTTTTTT
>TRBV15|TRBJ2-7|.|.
CATSRGYRRNEQYF
TGTGCCACCAGCAGAGGTTACAGGCGGAACGAGCAGTACTTC
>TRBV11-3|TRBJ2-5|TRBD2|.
CASSFPWVALAGVGETQYF
TGTGCCAGCAGCTTTCCCTGGGTCGCACTAGCGGGAGTAGGAGAGACCCAGTACTTC
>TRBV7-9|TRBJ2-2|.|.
CASSPQVPGELFF
TGTGCCAGCAGCCCCCAGGTTCCAGGGGAGCTGTTTTTT
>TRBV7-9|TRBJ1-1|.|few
CASSSTENTEAFF
TGTGCCAGCAGCTCGACGGAGAACACTGAAGCTTTCTTT
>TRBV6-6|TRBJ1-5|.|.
CASSWDGNQPQHF
TGTGCCAGCAGTTGGGACGGGAATCAGCCCCAGCATTTT